The 32 T cell receptor beta chains listed next were all sequenced from one sample in a study of cytomegalovirus exposure and HLA in healthy donors. PCR involved 60 Vbeta and 13 Jbeta primers. Only in-frame clones appear in the TCRdb table, and some are missing; sequencing was by immunoSEQ multiplex PCR. The sample lists 100,000 to 150,000 clones; about 80% were seen once. The sequenced sample was PBMCs. Every receptor here comes from a boy aged 2-9 years in good health and CMV-seronegative.

This clone turned up a few times. The chain joins TRBV7-8 to TRBJ2-1; D is possibly TRBD2 (6 bases). V lost 3 bases and J lost 0, with 12 bases in between. This CDR3 contains 16 residues. Germline assignment: CDR1 SGHVS and CDR2 FQNEAQ. The CDR3 spells CASSFLGGVSYNEQFF. Here the CDR3 DNA reads TGTGCCAGCAGCTTTCTTGGCGGGGTCTCCTACAATGAGCAGTTCTTC.

The chain couples TRBV7-6 to TRBJ1-1, with 11 bases identical to TRBD1. Trimming at V came to 3 bases and at J to 4 bases, leaving 13 bases not matched to a gene. Germline V gene lookup returns CDR1 SGHVS and CDR2 FNYEAQ. CDR3 length: 18 residues. The CDR3 here is CASSFVPGQGVESTEAFF. The CDR3, as DNA: TGTGCCAGCAGCTTCGTGCCGGGACAGGGGGTGGAGAGCACTGAAGCTTTCTTT. The whole variable domain, remainder taken from reference TRBV7-6 and TRBJ1-1, is GAGVSQSPRYKVTKRGQDVALRCDPISGHVSLYWYRQALGQGPEFLTYFNYEAQQDKSGLPNDRFSAERPEGSISTLTIQRTEQRDSAMYRCASSFVPGQGVESTEAFFGQGTRLTVV.

The chain combines TRBV11-3 with TRBJ1-6; maybe TRBD1 (6 bases). The CDR3 is made up of 14 amino acids. CDR1 is SGHNT, CDR2 YENEEA, per germline. Trimming stripped 2 bases from V and 7 bases from J, with 9 bases between. The CDR3: CASSLWDKNSPLHF. CDR3 sequence (DNA): TGTGCCAGCAGCTTATGGGACAAAAATTCACCCCTCCACTTT.

This chain joins TRBV11-3 and TRBJ2-5; 9 bases match TRBD2. CDR1 is SGHNT, CDR2 YENEEA, per germline. V dropped 5 bases and J dropped 1; count of bases not matched to a gene: 2. This CDR3 spans 14 amino acids. CDR3 region: CASSAGLAQETQYF. The CDR3 DNA sequence: TGTGCCAGCAGCGCGGGACTAGCCCAAGAGACCCAGTACTTC.

This chain links TRBV6-5 with TRBJ1-2; D gene uncertain. CDR1 and CDR2 from the germline V gene are MNHEY and SVGAGI. The V end lost 11 bases, the J end lost 7 bases, and 14 bases lay between the germline ends. The CDR3 has 11 residues. The CDR3: CAAYAGFGYTF. CDR3 nucleotide sequence: TGTGCCGCCTACGCCGGGTTTGGCTACACCTTC.

The rearrangement links TRBV14 to TRBJ2-2; tentative D call: TRBD1 (6 bases). Trimming left V 1 base short and J 10 bases short, with 10 bases between. Germline CDR1 reads SGHDN; CDR2 reads FVKESK. This CDR3 contains 13 residues. The CDR3 nucleotides read TGTGCCAGCAGCCAAGTGGGGACACCGGAGCTGTTTTTT. Protein: CASSQVGTPELFF.

This sequence joins TRBV29-1 and TRBJ2-1; D gene unclear. V was shortened by 6 bases and J by 7 bases, with 10 bases between the two germline ends. CDR3 length equals 11 residues. The germline CDR1 and CDR2 sequences are SQVTM and ANQGSEA. CDR3 in amino acids: CSVPTPNEQFF. In DNA, the CDR3 is TGCAGCGTCCCGACACCTAATGAGCAGTTCTTC.

This chain joins TRBV27 and TRBJ1-2, with 9 bases aligning to TRBD1. The J segment lost 8 bases and the V segment lost 3 bases, leaving 7 bases of the junction unmatched. The CDR3 totals 14 residues. The germline gives CDR1 MNHEY, CDR2 SMNVEV (reference sequence). The CDR3 reads CASSFTGGNGGYTF. The CDR3 nucleotides are TGTGCCAGCAGTTTTACAGGGGGCAACGGGGGCTACACCTTC.

With respect to this clone: Within the sample, other DNA sequences also encode this same CDR3. This chain joins TRBV7-2 and TRBJ2-7; a weak D match, TRBD2 (6 bases). The CDR3 spans 14 residues. CDR1 and CDR2 (germline): SGHTA, FQGNSA. Trimming removed 5 bases at V and 2 bases at J, with 13 bases between. The CDR3 DNA follows: TGTGCCAGCAGCACCCACCGGGGGACCTACGAGCAGTACTTC. Amino acids: CASSTHRGTYEQYF.

This sequence joins TRBV18 and TRBJ2-1; 7 bases map to TRBD2. Germline values: CDR1 KGHSH, CDR2 LQKENI. CDR3 length: 15 amino acids. After removal of 3 bases from V and 4 bases from J, the junction contained 6 bases not matched to a gene. CDR3 sequence: CASSPSSGSYNEQFF. CDR3 in DNA: TGTGCCAGCTCACCTTCTAGCGGATCATACAATGAGCAGTTCTTC.

The chain has TRBV10-3 and TRBJ2-5, with TRBD2 matching 11 bases. The germline V gene encodes CDR1 ENHRY and CDR2 SYGVKD. This CDR3 is 15 amino acids long. V dropped 0 bases and J dropped 5; count of bases not matched to a gene: 2. The CDR3 nucleotides read TGTGCCATCAGTGAGTCGACTAGCGGGAAGGAGACCCAGTACTTC. Its translation is CAISESTSGKETQYF.

The chain combines TRBV7-8 with TRBJ1-1; 7 bases line up with TRBD1. The V and J ends lost 4 bases and 0 bases, in that order; junction bases with no gene match: 5. CDR1 is SGHVS, CDR2 FQNEAQ, per germline. The CDR3 spans 15 residues. The CDR3 DNA is TGTGCCAGCAGCTCACGGCAGGGGGTGAACACTGAAGCTTTCTTT. Amino acids: CASSSRQGVNTEAFF.

V usage is TRBV4-1 and J usage is TRBJ2-1, with TRBD2 identical over 9 bases. Germline CDR1 and CDR2: MGHRA and YSYEKL. The CDR3 consists of 18 residues. Trimming removed 3 bases from V and 3 bases from J; junction bases left unmatched: 12. The CDR3 loop is CASSHEVMGTSLYNEQFF. The CDR3 coding sequence is TGCGCCAGCAGCCACGAAGTCATGGGGACTAGCCTCTACAATGAGCAGTTCTTC.

As DNA, the CDR3 is TGTGCCAGCAGTGGGTACAGAGGAGGCTCCTACGAGCAGTACTTC. As protein: CASSGYRGGSYEQYF. V is TRBV25-1 and J is TRBJ2-7, with a weak D call TRBD2 (5 bases). This CDR3 has 15 amino acids. Germline CDR1 and CDR2: MGHDK and SYGVNS. V dropped 4 bases and J dropped 0 bases, with 13 bases sitting between them.

In this sample, this clone turned up a few times. The CDR3 sequence is CASSSSQTVMNTGELFF. The CDR3 coding sequence is TGTGCCAGCAGCTCCTCTCAGACAGTGATGAACACCGGGGAGCTGTTTTTT. The chain links TRBV11-2 to TRBJ2-2, with a possible D match to TRBD1 (5 bases). The germline V and J ends were trimmed by 4 bases and 1 base, with 16 bases remaining between them. Germline-derived CDR1 and CDR2 are SGHAT and FQNNGV. The CDR3 runs 17 residues.

The rearrangement joins TRBV18 to TRBJ2-7, with TRBD1 as a possible D gene (7 bases). The germline gives CDR1 KGHSH, CDR2 LQKENI. The V end was cut by 0 bases, the J end by 3 bases, with 12 bases between. CDR3 size: 15 residues. The CDR3 protein is CASSPPGRGDYEQYF. CDR3 nucleotide sequence: TGTGCCAGCTCACCACCGGGCAGGGGGGACTACGAGCAGTACTTC.

This chain uses TRBV19 with TRBJ1-5; 9 bases are a match to TRBD1. Germline-derived CDR1 and CDR2 are LNHDA and SQIVND (reference sequence). This CDR3 region has 14 residues. Trimming took 7 bases from V and 4 from J; bases not matched to a gene: 5. The CDR3 sequence is CASNRGPSNQPQHF. DNA for the CDR3: TGTGCCAGTAACAGGGGGCCCAGTAATCAGCCCCAGCATTTT.

The V call is TRBV6-1, the J call TRBJ1-2, with D possibly matching TRBD1 (6 bases). The CDR3 is made up of 13 amino acids. The germline V gene has CDR1 MNHNS and CDR2 SASEGT. V lost 6 bases and J lost 4, with 12 bases in between. CDR3 sequence (DNA): TGTGCCAGCAGGTGGACAGAGACCTATGGCTACACCTTC. This translates into CASRWTETYGYTF.

This clone showed up just once. The J gene is TRBJ1-3, the V gene TRBV7-2; unclear D gene. This CDR3 has 15 residues. Trimming took 6 bases from V and 0 from J, leaving 12 bases between them. Germline assignment: CDR1 SGHTA and CDR2 FQGNSA. The CDR3 reads CASSSVILSGNTIYF. Written as DNA, the CDR3 is TGTGCCAGCAGTTCGGTGATTCTCTCTGGAAACACCATATATTTT. Variable domain in full (rest from reference TRBV7-2 and TRBJ1-3): GAGVSQSPSNKVTEKGKDVELRCDPISGHTALYWYRQSLGQGLEFLIYFQGNSAPDKSGLPSDRFSAERTGGSVSTLTIQRTQQEDSAVYLCASSSVILSGNTIYFGEGSWLTVV.

The sample holds a few counts of this clone. This rearrangement joins TRBV27 to TRBJ1-1, with D maybe TRBD1 (5 bases). The CDR3 is 13 residues long. Trimming took 2 bases from V and 10 from J, leaving 14 bases between them. From germline, CDR1 is MNHEY and CDR2 SMNVEV (reference sequence). The CDR3 reads CASSLQGYGGAFF. CDR3 in DNA: TGTGCCAGCAGTTTACAGGGATACGGGGGAGCTTTCTTT.

The CDR3 region has the DNA TGCGCCAGCAGCTCCTCAGGGATATTTACCGGGGAGCTGTTTTTT. Protein product: CASSSSGIFTGELFF. The gene calls are TRBV5-1 and TRBJ2-2; maybe TRBD1 (5 bases). With 3 bases removed from V and 5 bases from J, the gap between germline ends came to 14 bases. Germline V gives CDR1 SGHRS, CDR2 YFSETQ. The CDR3 is made up of 15 amino acids.

This clone appeared once. The chain combines TRBV9 with TRBJ2-1; 7 bases are a match to TRBD1. This CDR3 comprises 15 residues. Trimming at V came to 2 bases and at J to 0 bases, leaving 2 bases not matched to a gene. CDR1 is SGDLS, CDR2 YYNGEE, per germline. CDR3 residues: CASSVTGSSYNEQFF. The CDR3 DNA follows: TGTGCCAGCAGCGTGACAGGGAGCTCCTACAATGAGCAGTTCTTC. Full variable domain (rest looked up from reference TRBV9 and TRBJ2-1): DSGVTQTPKHLITATGQRVTLRCSPRSGDLSVYWYQQSLDQGLQFLIQYYNGEERAKGNILERFSAQQFPDLHSELNLSSLELGDSALYFCASSVTGSSYNEQFFGPGTRLTVL.

This clone was seen once. The V gene is TRBV15, the J gene TRBJ2-2; 9 bases match TRBD1. V trimming: 4 bases; J trimming: 3 bases; junction bases outside the gene matches: 9. Germline CDR1 LNHNV, CDR2 YYDKDF (reference sequence). This CDR3 comprises 17 residues. CDR3 amino acids: CATSTGQGMADTGELFF. The CDR3, as DNA: TGTGCCACCAGCACGGGACAGGGAATGGCGGACACCGGGGAGCTGTTTTTT.

The V and J genes are TRBV5-6 and TRBJ2-1; a weak D match, TRBD2 (8 bases). CDR3 length equals 18 residues. Per germline, CDR1 SGHDT and CDR2 YYEEEE. Trimming cost V 4 bases and J 8 bases, with 28 bases left between them. CDR3 nucleotide sequence: TGTGCCAGCAGCCCGGGGGGGGGAGACAGGGTCGGGCGAGATGAGCAGTTCTTC. It encodes CASSPGGGDRVGRDEQFF.

The gene calls are TRBV6-1 and TRBJ1-2; 7 bases are shared with TRBD1. CDR3 length equals 18 residues. In germline, CDR1 is MNHNS, CDR2 SASEGT. With V trimmed by 0 bases and J by 6 bases, 16 bases remained unmatched. The CDR3 reads CASSEALWGQLRSDGYTF. CDR3 sequence (DNA): TGTGCCAGCAGTGAAGCGCTTTGGGGACAGTTACGGTCGGATGGCTACACCTTC.

The chain employs TRBV4-3 and TRBJ2-7; D might be TRBD1 (5 bases). The V gene's germline CDR1 is LGHNA and CDR2 YSLEER. The CDR3 is 13 amino acids. V lost 5 bases and J 3 bases, leaving 11 bases between the germline ends. As DNA, the CDR3 is TGCGCCAGCAGCAAGTTGCAGGGCTACGAGCAGTACTTC. It yields the protein CASSKLQGYEQYF.

V is TRBV7-3 and J is TRBJ2-5, with 7 bases identical to TRBD1. The CDR3 spans 18 residues. The V segment lost 2 bases and the J segment 4 bases; nucleotides outside the gene matches: 16. Germline CDR1 reads SGHTA; CDR2 reads FQGTGA. CDR3 DNA sequence: TGTGCCAGCAGCTTAGGGGGTATGCGACAGGGCAGAGGAGAGACCCAGTACTTC. Translation: CASSLGGMRQGRGETQYF. Based on the CDR3 plus reference TRBV7-3 and TRBJ2-5, the full variable domain is GAGVSQTPSNKVTEKGKYVELRCDPISGHTALYWYRQSLGQGPEFLIYFQGTGAADDSGLPNDRFFAVRPEGSVSTLKIQRTERGDSAVYLCASSLGGMRQGRGETQYFGPGTRLLVL.

The chain joins TRBV7-9 to TRBJ2-2; weak D call: TRBD1 (6 bases). There are 14 residues in the CDR3. Per germline, CDR1 SEHNR and CDR2 FQNEAQ (reference sequence). DNA for the CDR3: TGTTCCGCACTCGGGACATCGAACACCGGGGAGCTGTTTTTT. This encodes CSALGTSNTGELFF.

The genes are TRBV11-3 and TRBJ2-3; 12 nucleotides line up with TRBD1. J lost 5 bases, V lost 0 bases, and 6 bases had no gene match. Germline V gene lookup returns CDR1 SGHNT and CDR2 YENEEA. The CDR3 covers 17 residues. This CDR3 reads CASSLDGTGGSGDTQYF. CDR3 sequence (DNA): TGTGCCAGCAGCTTAGATGGGACAGGGGGCAGCGGAGATACGCAGTATTTT.

The J gene is TRBJ1-1, the V gene TRBV10-3; 7 bases line up with TRBD1. The germline V gene has CDR1 ENHRY and CDR2 SYGVKD. The V gene end was trimmed by 3 bases and the J gene end by 8 bases; junction bases not matched to a gene: 9. This CDR3 contains 14 residues. CDR3 region: CAISDDRALREAFF. CDR3 bases: TGTGCCATCAGTGACGACAGGGCTTTGAGAGAAGCTTTCTTT.

V is TRBV5-1 and J is TRBJ1-1; D call uncertain. Germline V gene data show CDR1 as SGHRS and CDR2 as YFSETQ. The CDR3 totals 13 residues. V lost 0 bases, J lost 0 bases, and 3 bases lay in between. The CDR3 coding sequence is TGCGCCAGCAGCTTGGTCTTGAACACTGAAGCTTTCTTT. This codes for CASSLVLNTEAFF.

The V and J genes are TRBV11-2 and TRBJ2-7, with D uncertain. This CDR3 region has 15 residues. Germline loops: CDR1 SGHAT, CDR2 FQNNGV. V lost 5 bases and J lost 5, with 19 bases in between. The CDR3 reads CASSLQSLDVNEQYF. For the CDR3, the DNA is TGTGCCAGCAGCCTCCAAAGCCTAGACGTCAACGAGCAGTACTTC. Full variable domain (rest looked up from reference TRBV11-2 and TRBJ2-7): EAGVAQSPRYKIIEKRQSVAFWCNPISGHATLYWYQQILGQGPKLLIQFQNNGVVDDSQLPKDRFSAERLKGVDSTLKIQPAKLEDSAVYLCASSLQSLDVNEQYFGPGTRLTVT.